The clone carrying this TCR beta chain was found a few times. The antigen is not known. The entry originates in a study of chemoradiotherapy in HPV16-positive cancers. Method: immunoSEQ multiplex PCR; TCRdb's copy keeps in-frame clones and lacks some. Of under 2,500 clones in the sample, 65% to 70% were seen once. Study-level findings and limits: Candidate HPV-specific clones and E7-related TCR motifs grew in tumor during treatment.

Trimming at V came to 9 bases and at J to 7 bases, leaving 9 bases not matched to a gene. The CDR3 is 14 amino acids. Germline V gene data show CDR1 as SNHLY and CDR2 as FYNNEI. J is TRBJ1-6 and V is TRBV2; 7 bases line up with TRBD1. The specimen was tumor tissue, collected from a patient who underwent chemoradiotherapy. This clonotype was obtained from a human donor with HPV-associated anogenital cancer. The CDR3, as DNA: TGTGCCAGTCAGACAGGGTTTAGGAATTCACCCCTCCACTTT. Amino acid sequence: CASQTGFRNSPLHF.